This passage covers 24 T cell receptor beta chains from one sample sequenced in a study of blood T cell repertoires in COVID-19. The protocol was immunoSEQ multiplex PCR, while the TCRdb copy is restricted to in-frame clones and leaves out a portion. The sample carries 200,000 or so clones, 75% to 90% recorded once. Sequencing was carried out using peripheral blood. These receptors all come from a man under 40 with COVID-19, enrolled during active disease.

V usage is TRBV5-1 and J usage is TRBJ1-1; 7 positions agree with TRBD1. Trimming cost V 4 bases and J 1 base; bases outside gene matches: 4. The CDR3 runs to 14 residues. Germline V gives CDR1 SGHRS, CDR2 YFSETQ. The CDR3: CASSRGTENTEAFF. As DNA, the CDR3 is TGCGCCAGCAGCCGGGGGACAGAGAACACTGAAGCTTTCTTT.

The chain joins TRBV15 to TRBJ1-4, with D hard to call. The CDR3 covers 13 residues. Germline loops: CDR1 LNHNV, CDR2 YYDKDF (reference sequence). V was shortened by 4 bases and J by 6 bases, with 9 bases between the two germline ends. Here the CDR3 DNA reads TGTGCCACCAGCATAGCCATTGATGAAAAACTGTTTTTT. This gives the protein CATSIAIDEKLFF.

Here the CDR3 reads CASSQVGSYNEQFF. The DNA for the CDR3 is TGTGCCAGCAGCCAAGTCGGCTCCTACAATGAGCAGTTCTTC. V gene TRBV3-1 (or the pseudogene TRBV3-2) combines with J gene TRBJ2-1, with no clear D. Germline CDR1 and CDR2: LGHDT and YNNKEL (reference sequence). The V gene lost 1 base and the J gene lost 0 bases, with 4 bases spanning the gap. This CDR3 region has 14 residues.

This chain connects TRBV5-4 to TRBJ1-2; 7 bases map to TRBD1. This CDR3 comprises 16 residues. CDR1 and CDR2 (germline): SGHNT, YYREEE (reference sequence). Trimming took 0 bases from V and 5 from J; bases not matched to a gene: 10. The CDR3 bases are TGTGCCAGCAGCTTGGGTCCAGGGGGGACGCAATATGGCTACACCTTC. Residues: CASSLGPGGTQYGYTF.

The chain links TRBV7-2 to TRBJ1-5, with D possibly being TRBD1 (6 bases). Germline V lookup: CDR1 SGHTA, CDR2 FQGNSA. The CDR3 covers 17 residues. Trimming removed 2 bases from V and 1 base from J, with 15 bases in between. The CDR3 loop reads CASSLSPGRGSNQPQHF. CDR3 DNA sequence: TGTGCCAGCAGCTTAAGCCCCGGCAGGGGAAGCAATCAGCCCCAGCATTTT.

This clone occurred a few times. The rearrangement joins TRBV9 to TRBJ1-2, with D maybe TRBD1 (6 bases). CDR3 size: 13 residues. Germline V gene lookup returns CDR1 SGDLS and CDR2 YYNGEE. Deletions cut 0 bases from V and 3 bases from J, with 6 bases between. The CDR3, as DNA: TGTGCCAGCAGCGTAGACAGGGACTATGGCTACACCTTC. This encodes CASSVDRDYGYTF.

The chain couples TRBV28 to TRBJ1-3; 10 positions agree with TRBD1. This CDR3 has 17 amino acids. Germline V gene lookup returns CDR1 MDHEN and CDR2 SYDVKM. J was trimmed by 3 bases and V by 1 base; bases with no gene match: 6. In DNA form, the CDR3 reads TGTGCCAGCAGTTTATCCTGGGACAGGGGAGGTGGAAACACCATATATTTT. Amino acids: CASSLSWDRGGGNTIYF. Supplemented by reference TRBV28 and TRBJ1-3, the full variable domain reads DVKVTQSSRYLVKRTGEKVFLECVQDMDHENMFWYRQDPGLGLRLIYFSYDVKMKEKGDIPEGYSVSREKKERFSLILESASTNQTSMYLCASSLSWDRGGGNTIYFGEGSWLTVV.

The V gene is TRBV11-3, the J gene TRBJ2-2, with D hard to call. The V end was cut by 3 bases, the J end by 3 bases, with 8 bases between. The CDR3 extends over 14 amino acids. CDR1 is SGHNT and CDR2 is YENEEA in the germline V gene. In DNA form, the CDR3 reads TGTGCCAGCAGCTTCTCGTCCGACACCGGGGAGCTGTTTTTT. This encodes CASSFSSDTGELFF.

The genes are TRBV3-1 (or the pseudogene TRBV3-2) and TRBJ1-5, with 12 nucleotides matching TRBD1. Germline V gene lookup returns CDR1 LGHDT and CDR2 YNNKEL (reference sequence). CDR3 size: 18 residues. V lost 3 bases, J lost 0 bases, and 6 bases stayed unmatched. CDR3 DNA: TGTGCCAGCAGCCAGCCGGGACAGGGGGCCGATAGCAATCAGCCCCAGCATTTT. Translation: CASSQPGQGADSNQPQHF.

The rearrangement joins TRBV6-5 to TRBJ1-5, with 8 bases lining up with TRBD1. CDR1 is MNHEY and CDR2 is SVGAGI in the germline V gene. There are 15 residues in the CDR3. The V and J ends lost 6 bases and 3 bases, in that order; junction bases with no gene match: 7. CDR3 region: CASSLDRGDNQPQHF. In nucleotides, the CDR3 is TGTGCCAGCAGCCTCGACAGGGGAGACAATCAGCCCCAGCATTTT.

This chain links TRBV5-6 with TRBJ2-7; 8 bases are shared with TRBD2. Trimming cost V 0 bases and J 4 bases; bases outside gene matches: 6. Germline values: CDR1 SGHDT, CDR2 YYEEEE. This CDR3 region has 15 residues. CDR3 coding DNA: TGTGCCAGCAGCTTGGGGAGCGGGAGTCGATACGAGCAGTACTTC. Translation gives CASSLGSGSRYEQYF.

This clone showed up just a few times. J is TRBJ2-7 and V is TRBV7-8, with 7 bases matching TRBD1. The V segment lost 3 bases and the J segment 0 bases; nucleotides outside the gene matches: 5. CDR1 is SGHVS and CDR2 is FQNEAQ in the germline V gene. The CDR3 has 15 residues. CDR3 sequence: CASSFGQVGSYEQYF. The CDR3 DNA follows: TGTGCCAGCAGCTTCGGACAGGTCGGCTCCTACGAGCAGTACTTC.

This clone was observed a single time. V is TRBV18 and J is TRBJ1-4; 8 bases fit TRBD1. The CDR3 has 14 residues. Germline CDR1 KGHSH, CDR2 LQKENI. The trim removed 3 bases at V and 8 bases at J, leaving 5 bases unmatched. This chain's CDR3 is CASSPDRVKEKLFF. As DNA, the CDR3 is TGTGCCAGCTCACCGGACAGGGTGAAGGAAAAACTGTTTTTT.

V and J are TRBV6-5 and TRBJ1-1, with D unresolved. The V gene's germline CDR1 is MNHEY and CDR2 SVGAGI. V lost 0 bases to trimming and J lost 1 base, with 9 bases between them. This CDR3 is built from 15 residues. For the CDR3, the DNA is TGTGCCAGCAGTTACTCGAGACTTGGGAACACTGAAGCTTTCTTT. Protein sequence: CASSYSRLGNTEAFF.

The DNA of the CDR3 is TGTGCCAGCAGCGTCGGGACTAGCGGAACCTACAATGAGCAGTTCTTC. Its protein product is CASSVGTSGTYNEQFF. The V gene is TRBV11-3, the J gene TRBJ2-1, with 11 bases fitting TRBD2. V trimming: 5 bases; J trimming: 2 bases; junction bases outside the gene matches: 5. This CDR3 has 16 residues. Germline V gene data show CDR1 as SGHNT and CDR2 as YENEEA.

The genes are TRBV10-3 and TRBJ1-2, with 9 bases that match TRBD1. V was clipped by 1 base and J by 6 bases; unmatched bases: 9. The CDR3 spans 16 residues. Germline V gene data show CDR1 as ENHRY and CDR2 as SYGVKD. As DNA, the CDR3 is TGTGCCATCAGTGAGTTCACAGGGGGCGCGACAAATGGCTACACCTTC. This codes for CAISEFTGGATNGYTF.

V gene TRBV25-1 combines with J gene TRBJ2-5; possible D gene TRBD1, 6 bases. The CDR3 consists of 15 residues. Germline CDR1 is MGHDK and CDR2 is SYGVNS. V dropped 1 base and J dropped 2 bases, with 11 bases sitting between them. CDR3 residues: CASSESGAAQETQYF. DNA of the CDR3: TGTGCCAGCAGTGAATCAGGGGCAGCTCAAGAGACCCAGTACTTC.

V and J are TRBV18 and TRBJ1-2, with D possibly TRBD1 on 6 matching bases. The CDR3 contains 14 residues. Between the trimmed V and J ends, which lost 3 bases and 6 bases, there was a span of 14 bases. Germline values: CDR1 KGHSH, CDR2 LQKENI. CDR3 residues: CASSPSPGDHGYTF. Here the CDR3 DNA reads TGTGCCAGCTCACCTTCCCCAGGGGACCATGGCTACACCTTC.

This clone came up a few times. CDR3 sequence reads: CASSLLLAGGLYEQYF. The CDR3 nucleotides are TGTGCCAGCAGCTTGCTGCTAGCGGGAGGCCTCTACGAGCAGTACTTC. The V call is TRBV5-4, the J call TRBJ2-7; TRBD2 agrees at 11 bases. The CDR3 length is 16 residues. J was trimmed by 3 bases and V by 1 base; bases with no gene match: 6. CDR1 is SGHNT and CDR2 is YYREEE in the germline V gene (reference sequence). Full variable domain (missing parts from reference TRBV5-4 and TRBJ2-7): ETGVTQSPTHLIKTRGQQVTLRCSSQSGHNTVSWYQQALGQGPQFIFQYYREEENGRGNFPPRFSGLQFPNYSSELNVNALELDDSALYLCASSLLLAGGLYEQYFGPGTRLTVT.

The chain joins TRBV5-4 to TRBJ1-1, with TRBD1 identical over 9 bases. Germline CDR1 and CDR2: SGHNT and YYREEE (reference sequence). V dropped 1 base and J dropped 1; count of bases not matched to a gene: 5. The CDR3 contains 16 residues. This chain's CDR3 is CASSLTGGAGNTEAFF. CDR3 DNA: TGTGCCAGCAGCTTGACAGGGGGCGCCGGGAACACTGAAGCTTTCTTT.

CDR3 sequence: CASSQYRTSGGNVGRLEQFF. CDR3 sequence (DNA): TGCGCCAGCAGCCAATATAGGACTAGCGGGGGGAACGTGGGCCGATTGGAGCAGTTCTTC. The chain is built from TRBV4-3 and TRBJ2-1; TRBD2 aligns across 14 bases. The CDR3 has 20 residues. The V gene end was trimmed by 2 bases and the J gene end by 10 bases; junction bases not matched to a gene: 19. Germline CDR1 is LGHNA and CDR2 is YSLEER.

The chain joins TRBV12-3 or TRBV12-4 to TRBJ2-3; D gene unclear. The length of the CDR3 is 13 residues. V was trimmed by 5 bases and J by 5 bases, leaving 11 bases between them. The CDR3 nucleotides are TGTGCCAGCAGTGTCTCACTGCGAGATACGCAGTATTTT. Translation gives CASSVSLRDTQYF.

The chain links TRBV5-1 to TRBJ2-7; weak D call: TRBD2 (5 bases). There are 14 residues in the CDR3. The ends were cut back, 4 bases at V and 0 bases at J, with 11 bases in the middle. Per germline, CDR1 SGHRS and CDR2 YFSETQ. This chain's CDR3 is CASSPRGASYEQYF. The CDR3 coding sequence is TGCGCCAGCAGCCCCCGGGGAGCCTCCTACGAGCAGTACTTC.

The chain links TRBV27 to TRBJ1-3; 7 bases agree with TRBD1. CDR3 length: 14 amino acids. Germline trimming cut 6 bases from V and 7 bases from J; bases unmatched to any gene: 9. The germline CDR1 and CDR2 sequences are MNHEY and SMNVEV (reference sequence). The CDR3 DNA is TGTGCCAGCAGCTACAGGGGTGGTTTCAACACCATATATTTT. This codes for CASSYRGGFNTIYF.